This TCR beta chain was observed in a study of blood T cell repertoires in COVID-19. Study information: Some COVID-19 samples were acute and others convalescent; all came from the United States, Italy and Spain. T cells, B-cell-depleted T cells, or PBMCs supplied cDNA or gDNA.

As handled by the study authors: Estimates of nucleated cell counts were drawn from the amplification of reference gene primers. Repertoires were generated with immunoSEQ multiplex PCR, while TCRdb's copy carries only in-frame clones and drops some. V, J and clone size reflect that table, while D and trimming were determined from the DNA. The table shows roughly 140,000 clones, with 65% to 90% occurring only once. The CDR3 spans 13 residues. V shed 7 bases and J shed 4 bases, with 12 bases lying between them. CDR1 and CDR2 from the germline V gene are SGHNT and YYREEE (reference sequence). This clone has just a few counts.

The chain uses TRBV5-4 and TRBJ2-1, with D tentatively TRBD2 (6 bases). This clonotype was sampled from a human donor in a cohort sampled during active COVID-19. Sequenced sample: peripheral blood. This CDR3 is CASQGGMYNEQFF. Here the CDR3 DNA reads TGTGCCAGCCAAGGCGGGATGTACAATGAGCAGTTCTTC.